The clone carrying this TCR beta chain was found a few times. Its specificity is not known. TCRdb used MiXCR to reprocess the 5' RACE reads, holding one entry per CDR3 protein. The table shows about 270,000 distinct CDR3 sequences, with over 15% occurring only once. CDR3 length: 16 amino acids. The V gene's germline CDR1 is LGHDT and CDR2 YNNKEL (reference sequence). The V end lost 1 base, the J end lost 4 bases, and 14 bases lay between the germline ends. The sample originates from a study of T-cell memory formation after mild COVID-19. Broader study findings: In pre-infection memory, a portion of responding clones appeared, which suggested that cross-reactive memory joined. Clones shrinking from day 15 to 85 showed even CD4/CD8 mixes; later expanders tilted CD4+. Nothing confirmed that second-wave clones peaking on day 37 were specific for SARS-CoV-2. CD4+ contracting clones were mainly CM and EM; CD8+ ones, EMRA.

The receptor was isolated from a man younger than 30 who had mild COVID-19 (a few samples of this study predate the infection). Cell type and time point are not known. This chain joins TRBV3-1 and TRBJ2-4; D not certain. The specimen sequenced was PBMCs or a T cell subset sorted from them (not recorded which). CDR3 loop: CASSQVRSVGKNIQYF. Here the CDR3 DNA reads TGTGCCAGCAGCCAAGTCCGGTCGGTGGGGAAAAACATTCAGTACTTC.